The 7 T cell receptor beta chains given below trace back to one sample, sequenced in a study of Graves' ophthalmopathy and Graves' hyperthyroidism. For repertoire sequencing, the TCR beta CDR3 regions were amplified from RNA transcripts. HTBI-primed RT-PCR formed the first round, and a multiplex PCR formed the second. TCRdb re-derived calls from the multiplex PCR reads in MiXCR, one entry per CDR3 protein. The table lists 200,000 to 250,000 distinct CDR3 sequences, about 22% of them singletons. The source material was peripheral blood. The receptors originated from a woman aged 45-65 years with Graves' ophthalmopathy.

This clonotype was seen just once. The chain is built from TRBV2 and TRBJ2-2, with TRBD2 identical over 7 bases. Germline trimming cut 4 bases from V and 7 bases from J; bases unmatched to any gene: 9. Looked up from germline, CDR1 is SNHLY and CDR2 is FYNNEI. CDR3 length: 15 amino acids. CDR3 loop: CASSVAGPRIGELFF. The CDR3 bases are TGTGCCAGCAGTGTAGCGGGCCCACGCATCGGGGAGCTGTTTTTT.

The CDR3 region is CASSFLVPASNTEAFF. As DNA, the CDR3 is TGTGCCAGCAGTTTTCTTGTCCCGGCATCGAACACTGAAGCTTTCTTT. The chain is built from TRBV12-3 or TRBV12-4 and TRBJ1-1; D ambiguous. Deletions cut 3 bases from V and 1 base from J, with 15 bases between. The CDR3 contains 16 residues.

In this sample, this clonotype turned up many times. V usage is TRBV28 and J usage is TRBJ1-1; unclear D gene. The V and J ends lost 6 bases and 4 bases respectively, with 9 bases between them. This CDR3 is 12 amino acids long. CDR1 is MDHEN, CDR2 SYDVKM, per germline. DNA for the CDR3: TGTGCCAGCAGCAAATTAGGCACTGAAGCTTTCTTT. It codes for CASSKLGTEAFF.

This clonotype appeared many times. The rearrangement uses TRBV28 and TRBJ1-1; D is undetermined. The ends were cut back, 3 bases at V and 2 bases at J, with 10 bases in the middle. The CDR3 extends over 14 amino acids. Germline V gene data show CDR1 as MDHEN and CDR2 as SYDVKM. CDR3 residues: CASSLAGVNTEAFF. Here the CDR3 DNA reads TGTGCCAGCAGTTTGGCGGGAGTTAACACTGAAGCTTTCTTT.

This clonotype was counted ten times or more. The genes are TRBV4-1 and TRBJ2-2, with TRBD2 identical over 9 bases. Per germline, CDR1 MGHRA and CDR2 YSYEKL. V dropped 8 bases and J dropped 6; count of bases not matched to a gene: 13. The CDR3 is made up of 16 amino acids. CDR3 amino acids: CASATFGGRAAGELFF. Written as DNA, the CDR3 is TGCGCCAGCGCAACGTTTGGCGGGAGGGCCGCCGGGGAGCTGTTTTTT.

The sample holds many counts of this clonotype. CDR3 sequence: CASSWVSDRRPQHF. The CDR3, as DNA: TGTGCCAGCAGTTGGGTCAGTGACAGGCGGCCCCAGCATTTT. The chain couples TRBV12-3 or TRBV12-4 to TRBJ1-5, with D possibly matching TRBD1 (6 bases). The CDR3 loop spans 14 amino acids. Trimming stripped 4 bases from V and 9 bases from J, with 16 bases between.

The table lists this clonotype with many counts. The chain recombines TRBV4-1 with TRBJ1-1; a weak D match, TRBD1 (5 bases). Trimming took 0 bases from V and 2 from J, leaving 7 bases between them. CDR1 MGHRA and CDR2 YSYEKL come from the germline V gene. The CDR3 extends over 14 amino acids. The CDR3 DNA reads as TGCGCCAGCAGCCAAGAGGGACTTAACACTGAAGCTTTCTTT. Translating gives CASSQEGLNTEAFF.